The T cell receptor (beta chain) under discussion was sequenced for a study of blood T cell repertoires in COVID-19. As for the study in general: Samples of COVID-19 (acute and convalescent) were obtained from the United States, Italy and Spain.

This clone was seen a handful of times. Method: immunoSEQ multiplex PCR; TCRdb's copy keeps in-frame clones and lacks some. The top ten clones hold approximately 10% of a sample with about 230,000 clones, 70% to 90% of them seen once. Cohort allocation depended upon clinical history that participants reported. There are 16 residues in the CDR3. Per the germline V gene, CDR1 is SGDLS and CDR2 is YYNGEE. Trimming removed 1 base from V and 7 bases from J; junction bases left unmatched: 10. The sample was PBMCs or T cells enriched from blood (not recorded which). The chain carries TRBV9 and TRBJ2-1, with 8 nucleotides matching TRBD2. The receptor comes from a man under 40 who had recovered from COVID-19. The chain's CDR3 is CASSVRSGGLKNEQFF. DNA for the CDR3: TGTGCCAGCAGCGTAAGGTCGGGGGGGCTTAAGAATGAGCAGTTCTTC.